One and the same sample provided the 22 T cell receptor beta chains below, sequenced in a study of early T cells in non-severe SARS-CoV-2 infection. TCRdb reanalysed the 5' RACE reads using MiXCR and keeps one entry per CDR3 protein. The sample carries 60,000 or so distinct CDR3 sequences, more than 12% recorded once. The sequencing used whole blood, collected at baseline. All receptors come from an adult who was a healthcare worker with PCR-confirmed SARS-CoV-2 infection or an uninfected control (not recorded which).

The rearrangement uses TRBV9 and TRBJ2-2; possible D gene TRBD1, 6 bases. This CDR3 has 19 amino acids. CDR1 SGDLS and CDR2 YYNGEE come from the germline V gene. Trimming stripped 3 bases from V and 8 bases from J, with 29 bases between. DNA of the CDR3: TGTGCCAGCAGCGCGGACGATCCCCGTGGGACACTTAAACCGGGGGAGCTGTTTTTT. Translating gives CASSADDPRGTLKPGELFF.

The V gene is TRBV7-3, the J gene TRBJ2-2; D unresolved. With 3 bases removed from V and 4 bases from J, the gap between germline ends came to 6 bases. Germline V gives CDR1 SGHTA, CDR2 FQGTGA. The CDR3 sequence is 13 residues long. The CDR3, as DNA: TGTGCCAGCAGCTTCTCTCTCACCGGGGAGCTGTTTTTT. The encoded protein is CASSFSLTGELFF.

This clonotype was counted between two and nine times. The chain uses TRBV10-2 and TRBJ1-6; D is perhaps TRBD1 (5 bases). Germline CDR1 reads WSHSY; CDR2 reads SAAADI. CDR3 size: 12 residues. Deletions cut 6 bases from V and 14 bases from J, with 14 bases between. This CDR3 reads CASSLLEGALHF. DNA of the CDR3: TGCGCCAGCAGCCTCTTGGAAGGGGCCCTCCACTTT.

The gene calls are TRBV20-1 and TRBJ1-1; weak D call: TRBD1 (5 bases). CDR1 DFQATT and CDR2 SNEGSKA come from the germline V gene (reference sequence). This CDR3 comprises 15 residues. Deletions cut 6 bases from V and 0 bases from J, with 17 bases between. The DNA for the CDR3 is TGCAGTGCCCATGGGGCCGGATTCATGAACACTGAAGCTTTCTTT. Amino acid sequence: CSAHGAGFMNTEAFF.

The CDR3 nucleotides read TGTGCCAGCAGTCCGCCAGGATGGATGAACACTGAAGCTTTCTTT. It yields the protein CASSPPGWMNTEAFF. The chain links TRBV28 to TRBJ1-1; D remains unclear. Trimming shortened V by 5 bases and J by 0 bases, and 13 bases separated the two germline ends. CDR1 and CDR2 (germline): MDHEN, SYDVKM. The CDR3 length is 15 residues.

The table lists this clonotype with a few counts. This chain joins TRBV4-1 and TRBJ2-2; D assignment may be TRBD1 or TRBD2 (5 bases each). V was clipped by 4 bases and J by 5 bases, with 20 bases between them. The germline V gene has CDR1 MGHRA and CDR2 YSYEKL. The CDR3 extends over 17 amino acids. The CDR3 DNA reads as TGCGCCAGCAGCCTATCAATCGCCTTTGGGGGAACCGGGGAGCTGTTTTTT. Translation gives CASSLSIAFGGTGELFF.

This clonotype came up a few times. The chain is built from TRBV3-1 and TRBJ2-7; D is uncertain. The V gene's germline CDR1 is LGHDT and CDR2 YNNKEL (reference sequence). The CDR3 length is 13 residues. Trimming took off 0 bases at V and 3 bases at J, with 6 bases between the two ends. The chain's CDR3 is CASSQEYIYEQYF. The CDR3 nucleotides are TGTGCCAGCAGCCAAGAGTATATCTACGAGCAGTACTTC.

The chain carries TRBV20-1 and TRBJ2-2, with 9 nucleotides matching TRBD2. The J segment lost 7 bases and the V segment lost 3 bases, leaving 6 bases of the junction unmatched. Germline CDR1 DFQATT, CDR2 SNEGSKA (reference sequence). This CDR3 has 14 residues. This CDR3 reads CSARSLAGHGELFF. CDR3 in DNA: TGCAGTGCTAGGAGCCTAGCGGGACACGGGGAGCTGTTTTTT.

The chain is built from TRBV9 and TRBJ1-2; D possibly corresponds to TRBD1 (6 bases). V lost 5 bases, J lost 8 bases, and 25 bases lay in between. Germline V gives CDR1 SGDLS, CDR2 YYNGEE. The CDR3 has 16 amino acids. The CDR3 is CASSFSQGGGPKGYTF. The CDR3 DNA sequence: TGTGCCAGCAGTTTCTCTCAAGGGGGTGGCCCGAAAGGCTACACCTTC.

This clonotype was counted between two and nine times. The chain employs TRBV11-2 and TRBJ2-7; D is unresolved. The CDR3 has 11 residues. V was clipped by 5 bases and J by 7 bases, with 9 bases between them. Germline CDR1 and CDR2: SGHAT and FQNNGV. In DNA form, the CDR3 reads TGTGCCAGCAGCCTCGCTTGGGAGCAGTACTTC. Translation: CASSLAWEQYF.

In its sample, this clonotype was seen a few times. V is TRBV2 and J is TRBJ1-1, with a tentative D call TRBD1 (5 bases). Trimming cost V 3 bases and J 4 bases, with 12 bases left between them. The germline gives CDR1 SNHLY, CDR2 FYNNEI. This CDR3 spans 14 amino acids. The CDR3 DNA is TGTGCCAGCAGTGAGGGTGACAGTGTCACTGAAGCTTTCTTT. It specifies CASSEGDSVTEAFF. Supplemented by reference TRBV2 and TRBJ1-1, the full variable domain reads EPEVTQTPSHQVTQMGQEVILRCVPISNHLYFYWYRQILGQKVEFLVSFYNNEISEKSEIFDDQFSVERPDGSNFTLKIRSTKLEDSAMYFCASSEGDSVTEAFFGQGTRLTVV.

This clonotype was seen many times. The chain uses TRBV27 and TRBJ2-3; D possibly corresponds to TRBD1 (6 bases). The CDR3 runs 17 residues. Germline V gene data show CDR1 as MNHEY and CDR2 as SMNVEV (reference sequence). The V and J ends lost 6 bases and 2 bases respectively, with 21 bases between them. The CDR3 spells CASSPPPRGGDTDTQYF. CDR3 DNA sequence: TGTGCCAGCAGCCCCCCCCCCAGGGGCGGAGACACAGATACGCAGTATTTT.

The chain joins TRBV29-1 to TRBJ2-1; 10 bases are shared with TRBD1. V was clipped by 6 bases and J by 3 bases; unmatched bases: 5. The CDR3 consists of 14 residues. CDR1 and CDR2 from the germline V gene are SQVTM and ANQGSEA. CDR3 sequence reads: CSVGTGEFYNEQFF. CDR3 nucleotide sequence: TGCAGCGTGGGGACAGGGGAGTTCTACAATGAGCAGTTCTTC.

This clonotype was recorded at least ten times. This chain joins TRBV3-1 and TRBJ1-3, with D possibly being TRBD1 (6 bases). Between the trimmed V and J ends, which lost 4 bases and 0 bases, there was a span of 10 bases. This CDR3 region has 15 residues. CDR1 is LGHDT, CDR2 YNNKEL, per germline (reference sequence). The CDR3 bases are TGTGCCAGCAGCCTACAGGGCGTCTCTGGAAACACCATATATTTT. Protein sequence: CASSLQGVSGNTIYF.

This chain links TRBV21-1 with TRBJ2-4. TRBV21-1 counts as a pseudogene. This CDR3 has 16 amino acids. CDR3 residues: CASSHRFRSSKNIQYF. CDR3 in DNA: TGTGCCAGCAGCCACCGTTTCCGGTCATCCAAAAACATTCAGTACTTC.

V is TRBV11-2 and J is TRBJ2-7; 9 nucleotides match TRBD1. The V gene end was trimmed by 4 bases and the J gene end by 0 bases; junction bases not matched to a gene: 4. Germline lookup yields CDR1 SGHAT and CDR2 FQNNGV. The CDR3 has 15 amino acids. The CDR3 bases are TGTGCCAGCAGCTACGGACAGGGGAGCTCCTACGAGCAGTACTTC. Translated: CASSYGQGSSYEQYF.

The J gene is TRBJ2-5, the V gene TRBV29-1; the D is unclear. CDR1 and CDR2 (germline): SQVTM, ANQGSEA. The CDR3 spans 12 residues. Deletions cut 6 bases from V and 2 bases from J, with 10 bases between. CDR3 residues: CSVGWGQETQYF. The CDR3 DNA reads TGCAGCGTGGGATGGGGTCAAGAGACCCAGTACTTC.

This clonotype was picked up many times. This chain joins TRBV3-1 and TRBJ2-3, with a tentative D call TRBD2 (5 bases). CDR3 length equals 17 residues. Trimming took 3 bases from V and 1 from J, leaving 17 bases between them. Germline CDR1 and CDR2: LGHDT and YNNKEL (reference sequence). Here the CDR3 reads CASSQGTTSTGTDTQYF. The CDR3 nucleotides read TGTGCCAGCAGCCAGGGAACAACTAGTACGGGCACAGATACGCAGTATTTT.

The chain uses TRBV20-1 and TRBJ1-4; 7 nucleotides match TRBD1. V gave up 5 bases and J gave up 5 bases; unmatched junction bases: 5. Germline V CDR1 and CDR2: DFQATT, SNEGSKA (reference sequence). The CDR3 spans 13 residues. The CDR3 reads CSAYRGMNEKLFF. The CDR3 DNA reads TGCAGTGCTTACAGGGGAATGAATGAAAAACTGTTTTTT.

This clonotype has a handful of counts. The chain combines TRBV5-1 with TRBJ2-2; tentatively, D is TRBD1 (6 bases). Trimming pared 4 bases from V and 0 bases from J, leaving 10 bases between. This CDR3 is 15 amino acids long. Germline CDR1 and CDR2: SGHRS and YFSETQ. In DNA form, the CDR3 reads TGCGCCAGCAGCGGGGACAACTCGAACACCGGGGAGCTGTTTTTT. Translated, it gives CASSGDNSNTGELFF.

This clonotype was counted ten times or more. This sequence joins TRBV6-5 and TRBJ2-6; D gene unclear. The CDR3 extends over 15 amino acids. The V end was cut by 6 bases, the J end by 4 bases, with 13 bases between. The germline CDR1 and CDR2 sequences are MNHEY and SVGAGI. The CDR3 DNA reads TGTGCCAGCAGGTTAGAAGCGATCGGGGCCAACGTCCTGACTTTC. It encodes CASRLEAIGANVLTF.

This sequence joins TRBV3-1 and TRBJ2-2; D not resolved. This CDR3 comprises 14 residues. Germline V gene data show CDR1 as LGHDT and CDR2 as YNNKEL (reference sequence). V shed 3 bases and J shed 4 bases, with 9 bases lying between them. The CDR3 is CASSQGMGTGELFF. CDR3 nucleotides: TGTGCCAGCAGCCAGGGGATGGGCACCGGGGAGCTGTTTTTT.